Below, 13 T cell receptor beta chains from the same sample are listed, as sequenced in a study of Graves' ophthalmopathy and Graves' hyperthyroidism (dated by TCRdb to the late 2010s). TCRdb shows the sequencer as Illumina HiSeq 2000. For repertoire sequencing, TCR beta CDR3 regions were amplified from RNA transcripts. The first round of RT-PCR was done with HTBI primers and the Qiagen OneStep RT-PCR kit, and was followed by a second round of multiplex PCR, then size selection and purification. TCRdb itself trimmed the public reads at Q25 with fastp, ran MiXCR and retained productive beta chains. All rows with the same CDR3 protein become a single entry with the most common DNA and genes. This sample lists roughly 700,000 distinct CDR3 sequences; about 44% were detected once. Approximately 43% of the sample goes to the ten largest clones. The sequenced sample consisted of peripheral blood. Receptors originate from an adult man with Graves' ophthalmopathy.

This clonotype turned up a few times. The chain combines TRBV10-2 with TRBJ1-3; 10 nucleotides match TRBD1. The junction had 12 bases not matched to a gene; V was cut back by 7 bases and J by 0 bases. Germline V gene lookup returns CDR1 WSHSY and CDR2 SAAADI. CDR3 size: 18 residues. The CDR3 region has the DNA TGCGCCAGCACCCCCCTGACAGGGGGCCCTAACTCTGGAAACACCATATATTTT. Protein sequence: CASTPLTGGPNSGNTIYF.

CDR3 in DNA: TGTGCCACCAGTGGTCCAGACCCCTACGAGCAGTACTTC. Its translation is CATSGPDPYEQYF. The chain couples TRBV24-1 to TRBJ2-7; no reliable D call. The germline V gene encodes CDR1 KGHDR and CDR2 SFDVKD. The CDR3 contains 13 residues. V was clipped by 5 bases and J by 2 bases, with 9 bases between them.

Remarks on this clonotype: This CDR3 fails to terminate in the conserved phenylalanine or tryptophan, so it likely reflects a read error. The chain combines TRBV14 with TRBJ1-6; no reliable D call. Germline V gene lookup returns CDR1 SGHDN and CDR2 FVKESK. The CDR3 has 12 residues. This chain's CDR3 is CTSSHRNSPLHS. CDR3 DNA sequence: TGTACCAGCAGCCACCGGAATTCACCCCTCCACTCT.

The V gene is TRBV4-3, the J gene TRBJ2-6; 11 bases are shared with TRBD2. Germline CDR1 LGHNA, CDR2 YSLEER. Trimming cost V 7 bases and J 2 bases; bases outside gene matches: 4. The CDR3 totals 16 residues. The CDR3 loop reads CASKETSGTGANVLTF. The CDR3 bases are TGCGCCAGCAAGGAGACTAGCGGGACTGGGGCCAACGTCCTGACTTTC.

The chain employs TRBV29-1 and TRBJ2-7, with TRBD1 matching 8 bases. Per germline, CDR1 SQVTM and CDR2 ANQGSEA. Trimming removed 8 bases from V and 3 bases from J; junction bases left unmatched: 9. The CDR3 runs 13 residues. CDR3 protein: CSCTGGTSYEQYF. Written as DNA, the CDR3 is TGCAGCTGCACAGGGGGGACGAGCTACGAGCAGTACTTC.

This rearrangement joins TRBV12-3 or TRBV12-4 to TRBJ2-6, with D tentatively TRBD1 (6 bases). Trimming stripped 7 bases from V and 1 base from J, with 17 bases between. This CDR3 is 17 amino acids long. Here the CDR3 reads CASTEYGRGSGANVLTF. DNA of the CDR3: TGTGCCAGCACCGAGTACGGCAGGGGATCTGGGGCCAACGTCCTGACTTTC.

This clonotype was seen a few times. The V gene is TRBV20-1, the J gene TRBJ1-5; possibly TRBD1 for D (6 bases). Trimming stripped 6 bases from V and 7 bases from J, with 13 bases between. The CDR3 consists of 12 residues. In germline, CDR1 is DFQATT, CDR2 SNEGSKA (reference sequence). The CDR3 DNA reads as TGCAGTGCCAGAAGGGGGGCCCAGCCCCAGCATTTT. Amino acid sequence: CSARRGAQPQHF.

The CDR3 protein is CSLGVVQPQHF. The DNA of the CDR3 is TGCAGCTTAGGAGTAGTACAGCCCCAGCATTTT. The chain is built from TRBV29-1 and TRBJ1-5; D gene unclear. V dropped 8 bases and J dropped 7 bases, with 12 bases sitting between them. From germline, CDR1 is SQVTM and CDR2 ANQGSEA. The CDR3 sequence is 11 residues long.

This rearrangement joins TRBV4-3 to TRBJ2-7, with D hard to call. The V gene's germline CDR1 is LGHNA and CDR2 YSLEER. The V and J ends lost 1 base and 4 bases respectively, with 14 bases between them. The CDR3 contains 15 residues. This CDR3 is CASSQAKDPVYEQYF. In nucleotides, the CDR3 is TGCGCCAGCAGCCAAGCGAAGGACCCCGTTTACGAGCAGTACTTC.

The V gene is TRBV25-1, the J gene TRBJ2-7, with D uncertain. The CDR3 runs to 9 residues. V was cut by 9 bases and J by 4 bases, with 4 bases left in between. Germline CDR1 and CDR2: MGHDK and SYGVNS. This CDR3 is CARDYEQYF. CDR3 bases: TGTGCCAGGGATTACGAGCAGTACTTC.

This clonotype appeared many times. This chain links TRBV20-1 with TRBJ1-2, with D hard to call. The CDR3 has 14 amino acids. V shed 3 bases and J shed 3 bases, with 14 bases lying between them. Germline-derived CDR1 and CDR2 are DFQATT and SNEGSKA (reference sequence). For the CDR3, the DNA is TGCAGTGCTAGGTACGACGTACCCGACTATGGCTACACCTTC. Encoded protein: CSARYDVPDYGYTF.

This clonotype has a count of ten or more. The chain employs TRBV2 and TRBJ2-5, with 11 bases lining up with TRBD2. Germline lookup yields CDR1 SNHLY and CDR2 FYNNEI. Trimming removed 9 bases from V and 4 bases from J; junction bases left unmatched: 10. The CDR3 totals 15 residues. CDR3 sequence (DNA): TGTGCCAGTACTGTTCAAGGGACTAGCGGAGAGACCCAGTACTTC. Translated: CASTVQGTSGETQYF.

This clonotype was seen only once. V gene TRBV25-1 combines with J gene TRBJ2-7; maybe TRBD2 (6 bases). The germline gives CDR1 MGHDK, CDR2 SYGVNS. The V and J ends lost 6 bases and 6 bases respectively, with 12 bases between them. The CDR3 is made up of 12 amino acids. The CDR3 here is CASRGRRAEQYF. DNA of the CDR3: TGTGCCAGCAGAGGCAGGAGGGCCGAGCAGTACTTC.